This T cell receptor beta chain emerged from a study of blood T cell repertoires in COVID-19. Germline CDR1 MGHRA, CDR2 YSYEKL. Trimming removed 1 base at V and 7 bases at J, with 14 bases between. The CDR3 runs 15 residues. In this sample, this clone turned up a few times. Sequencing was performed with immunoSEQ multiplex PCR; in TCRdb, only in-frame clones are kept and a portion is missing. Altogether approximately 500,000 clones are present, roughly 88% being singletons, with the ten largest covering approximately 2.9%. The clonotype was recovered from a human donor in a cohort sampled during active COVID-19. Sequences were obtained from peripheral blood. This rearrangement joins TRBV4-1 to TRBJ2-1; D is perhaps TRBD1 (6 bases). The CDR3 spells CASSQGQAAFNEQFF. CDR3 sequence (DNA): TGCGCCAGCAGCCAAGGACAGGCCGCCTTTAATGAGCAGTTCTTC.